The TCR beta chain described here comes from a study of identical twins. Whole-study findings and limits: Abundant beta clonotypes from cord blood had fewer insertions, unlike memory repertoires, which showed none. Sequences that were beta out-of-frame showed weaker excess twin sharing.

Details on this clonotype: Its antigen is still unknown.

Addition of a universal primer site occurred through template switching, and cDNA carried unique molecular identifiers. TCRdb redid the calling of the 5' RACE reads with MiXCR, one entry per CDR3 protein. The sample lists 1.5 million to 2 million distinct CDR3 sequences; about 32% were seen once. The CDR3 consists of 12 residues. Germline CDR1 DFQATT, CDR2 SNEGSKA (reference sequence). This sequence originates from a newborn girl in good health. J is TRBJ2-1 and V is TRBV20-1, with 7 positions matching TRBD1. The sequenced sample consisted of cord blood. The CDR3 loop reads CTDRPTYNEQFF. CDR3 DNA: TGCACGGACAGGCCGACGTACAATGAGCAGTTCTTC.